This T cell receptor beta chain was recorded in a study of blood T cells in healthy people across ages. Study results and caveats: Age advanced and TCR beta diversity per million T cells fell, roughly linearly. Relative to aged donors, long-lived donors carried more naive CD4+ cells and displayed higher diversity.

The use of a sample-barcoded 5' primer and a J-beta primer mix characterized a second PCR of roughly 7 to 11 cycles. A template-switch adaptor with 12 random nucleotides tagged each cDNA molecule. TCRdb re-called the 5' RACE reads with MiXCR, one entry per CDR3 protein. The sample lists around 750,000 distinct CDR3 sequences; approximately 53% were seen once. A note on this clonotype: What it binds is unknown.

Isolated PBMCs totaled at least 6.5 million in each sample. In germline, CDR1 is DFQATT, CDR2 SNEGSKA (reference sequence). Trimming cost V 5 bases and J 2 bases, with 13 bases left between them. This CDR3 spans 13 amino acids. Material for sequencing was blood. The TCR comes from an elderly man in good health. This chain uses TRBV20-1 with TRBJ2-7, with D perhaps TRBD1 or TRBD2 (5 bases each). CDR3 nucleotide sequence: TGCAGTGCTGCCCGGGACGGCCCCTACGAGCAGTACTTC. It specifies CSAARDGPYEQYF.